The 9 T cell receptor beta chains reported below all come from one sample, sequenced in a study of T-cell reconstitution after alpha-beta-depleted transplantation in children (dated by TCRdb to 2015 to 2016). The time point tag for this specimen amounts to: day 60 (about 2 months) after transplantation. Taken with the paper, the label for treatment or condition translates to: allogeneic hematopoietic cell transplantation with graft depleted of TCRalphabeta T cells and CD19 B cells. Library preparation was by PCR. The instrument given in TCRdb is Illumina HiSeq 2500. Molecular barcoding was employed in the preparation of TCR libraries, with unique molecular identifiers being used to normalize TCRbeta repertoire quantification. In TCRdb, the public reads were trimmed at Q25 with fastp and aligned with MiXCR, with productive beta chains retained. All rows with the same CDR3 protein become a single entry with the most common DNA and genes. Here the sample has roughly 49,000 distinct CDR3 sequences; 9.2% occur a single time. The top ten clonotypes cover 27% of the sample.

The sample was PBMCs, mostly from graft donor cells, taken 60 days after TCRalphabeta/CD19-depleted stem cell transplant. These receptors all come from a male patient aged 2-10 years who had a stem cell transplant for chronic granulomatous disease, so the T cells may come from the graft donor.

This clonotype was observed at least ten times. CDR3 coding DNA: TGTGCCAGCAGTTTCGGCGGGACAGGTTATCATTCACCCCTCCACTTT. Its translation: CASSFGGTGYHSPLHF. This rearrangement joins TRBV12-3 or TRBV12-4 to TRBJ1-6; 8 bases line up with TRBD1. The CDR3 sequence is 16 residues long. V trimming: 3 bases; J trimming: 8 bases; junction bases outside the gene matches: 9.

This clonotype was seen at least ten times. The chain links TRBV20-1 to TRBJ1-5; D perhaps matches TRBD1 (6 bases). CDR1 is DFQATT and CDR2 is SNEGSKA in the germline V gene (reference sequence). Trimming shortened V by 4 bases and J by 7 bases, and 17 bases separated the two germline ends. This CDR3 region has 14 residues. CDR3 sequence (DNA): TGCAGTGCTAATGAAGGACAGCCAGGGCAGCCCCAGCATTTT. This gives the protein CSANEGQPGQPQHF.

This clonotype was detected many times. The rearrangement uses TRBV20-1 and TRBJ2-2, with TRBD2 matching 14 bases. Per germline, CDR1 DFQATT and CDR2 SNEGSKA (reference sequence). Trimming at V came to 0 bases and at J to 6 bases, leaving 3 bases not matched to a gene. This CDR3 region has 16 residues. The CDR3 loop reads CSAREPGLAGAGELFF. The CDR3 bases are TGCAGTGCTAGAGAACCGGGACTAGCGGGAGCCGGGGAGCTGTTTTTT.

This clonotype was counted many times. V and J are TRBV7-2 and TRBJ2-7; 9 bases match TRBD2. CDR1 and CDR2 (germline): SGHTA, FQGNSA. With V trimmed by 0 bases and J by 4 bases, 7 bases remained unmatched. The CDR3 is 16 amino acids. CDR3 sequence reads: CASSLAVGGLAYEQYF. In nucleotides, the CDR3 is TGTGCCAGCAGCTTAGCGGTGGGGGGACTAGCTTACGAGCAGTACTTC.

This clonotype was picked up many times. CDR3 sequence reads: CASSYWGNRLDTQYF. CDR3 sequence (DNA): TGTGCCAGCAGTTACTGGGGCAATCGGCTGGATACGCAGTATTTT. The V call is TRBV6-2 or TRBV6-3, the J call TRBJ2-3, with D perhaps matching TRBD1 (5 bases). Trimming cost V 1 base and J 6 bases, with 14 bases left between them. Germline CDR1 is MNHEY and CDR2 is SVGEGT. CDR3 size: 15 residues.

This clonotype has at least ten counts. The rearrangement uses TRBV27 and TRBJ2-1; 8 positions agree with TRBD1. V was clipped by 4 bases and J by 3 bases; unmatched bases: 5. The CDR3 runs to 15 residues. Germline V gene lookup returns CDR1 MNHEY and CDR2 SMNVEV (reference sequence). CDR3 nucleotide sequence: TGTGCCAGCAGTTCCCCGGGACAGGTCTACAATGAGCAGTTCTTC. Protein product: CASSSPGQVYNEQFF.

This clonotype was observed many times. The chain is built from TRBV5-1 and TRBJ2-2; unclear D gene. Trimming pared 0 bases from V and 1 base from J, leaving 7 bases between. The CDR3 spans 15 residues. Germline CDR1 reads SGHRS; CDR2 reads YFSETQ. The CDR3, as DNA: TGCGCCAGCAGCTTGGCCAGCAAGAACACCGGGGAGCTGTTTTTT. Translated, it gives CASSLASKNTGELFF.

This clonotype was seen more than once but under ten times. A much larger clone differs by one base, so this may be a read error. This chain joins TRBV4-1 and TRBJ1-1, with unresolved D. This CDR3 is built from 15 residues. The germline V gene encodes CDR1 MGHRA and CDR2 YSYEKL. Deletions cut 0 bases from V and 8 bases from J, with 16 bases between. In DNA form, the CDR3 reads TGCGCCAGCAGCCAAGACGGAGTACAGAGAAGAGAAGCTTTCTTT. This sequence encodes CASSQDGVQRREAFF.

In its sample, this clonotype was seen many times. The chain combines TRBV12-3 or TRBV12-4 with TRBJ2-3, with unresolved D. This CDR3 region has 15 residues. V gave up 4 bases and J gave up 2 bases, with 13 bases separating them. CDR3 in amino acids: CASSSGGWTTDTQYF. CDR3 DNA sequence: TGTGCCAGCAGTTCCGGTGGGTGGACCACAGATACGCAGTATTTT.